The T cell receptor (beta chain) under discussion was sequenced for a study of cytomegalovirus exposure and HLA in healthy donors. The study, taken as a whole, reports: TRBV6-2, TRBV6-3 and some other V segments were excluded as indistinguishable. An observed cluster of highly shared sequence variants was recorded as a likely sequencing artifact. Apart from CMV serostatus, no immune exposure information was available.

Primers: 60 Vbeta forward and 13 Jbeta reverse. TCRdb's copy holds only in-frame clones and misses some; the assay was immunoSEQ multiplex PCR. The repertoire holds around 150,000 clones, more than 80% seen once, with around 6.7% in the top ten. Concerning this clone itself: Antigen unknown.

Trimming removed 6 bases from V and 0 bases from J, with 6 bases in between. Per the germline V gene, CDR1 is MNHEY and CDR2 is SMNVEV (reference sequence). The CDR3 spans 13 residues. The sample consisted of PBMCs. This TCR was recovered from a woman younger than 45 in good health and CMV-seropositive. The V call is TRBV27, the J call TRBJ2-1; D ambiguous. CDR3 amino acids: CASRQSSYNEQFF. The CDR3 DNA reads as TGTGCCAGCAGACAAAGCTCCTACAATGAGCAGTTCTTC.